This T cell receptor (beta chain) was obtained from a study of CD8 T cells in ankylosing spondylitis. This clonotype has just a few counts. Its antigen is not identified. Making the TCR beta libraries involved quantitative 5'-RACE with molecular barcodes. MiXCR was run by TCRdb on the 5' RACE reads, yielding one entry per CDR3 protein. The sample lists 700,000 to 1,000,000 distinct CDR3 sequences, 10% to 15% seen once, with just over 0.5% in the top ten. General study findings and limits: Made up of about eight highly homologous variants, a TCR beta motif appeared characteristic of ankylosing spondylitis blood. Significant enrichment of disease-linked clones was reported in matched ankylosing spondylitis synovial fluid. Disease-linked clones proved CD8+ and comparatively uncommon in peripheral blood. Several of the motif variants were reported before in synovial fluid and blood from reactive arthritis.

Germline CDR1 SGHAT, CDR2 FQNNGV. The CDR3 runs to 11 residues. Trimming cost V 8 bases and J 8 bases, with 11 bases left between them. This chain uses TRBV11-2 with TRBJ2-3; no clear D. This sequence was found in a male donor with ankylosing spondylitis. The sequencing sample was made of blood, either unsorted or a sorted T cell fraction (not recorded which). The CDR3 sequence is CASSGWGTQYF. CDR3 bases: TGTGCCAGCTCCGGGTGGGGTACGCAGTATTTT.